The 14 T cell receptor beta chains reported below all come from one sample, sequenced in a study of blood T cell repertoires in COVID-19. The assay was immunoSEQ multiplex PCR, and TCRdb's table has in-frame clones only and misses some. The sample has some 180,000 clones; over 80% are singletons. Material: peripheral blood. The receptors were gathered from a woman aged 40 to 49 with COVID-19, enrolled during active disease.

DNA for the CDR3: TGCGCCAGCAGCTTGGGCGGCTACAATGAGCAGTTCTTC. It codes for CASSLGGYNEQFF. The V call is TRBV5-1, the J call TRBJ2-1; D is ambiguous. The germline gives CDR1 SGHRS, CDR2 YFSETQ. The CDR3 sequence is 13 residues long. Trimming removed 0 bases from V and 3 bases from J, with 4 bases in between. The whole variable domain, filled in from reference TRBV5-1 and TRBJ2-1, reads KAGVTQTPRYLIKTRGQQVTLSCSPISGHRSVSWYQQTPGQGLQFLFEYFSETQRNKGNFPGRFSGRQFSNSRSEMNVSTLELGDSALYLCASSLGGYNEQFFGPGTRLTVL.

The V gene is TRBV7-9, the J gene TRBJ1-4; perhaps TRBD1 as D (5 bases). The CDR3 loop spans 19 amino acids. The germline V gene encodes CDR1 SEHNR and CDR2 FQNEAQ (reference sequence). Trimming pared 4 bases from V and 3 bases from J, leaving 24 bases between. CDR3 DNA: TGTGCCAGCAGCTCCCGAAATGCGATCCCAGGGTCCCCTAATGAAAAACTGTTTTTT. It encodes CASSSRNAIPGSPNEKLFF.

V is TRBV11-2 and J is TRBJ2-7; the match to TRBD2 covers 9 bases. The germline gives CDR1 SGHAT, CDR2 FQNNGV. The CDR3 is made up of 14 amino acids. The trim removed 5 bases at V and 4 bases at J, leaving 6 bases unmatched. The chain's CDR3 is CASSLGGLAYEQYF. DNA of the CDR3: TGTGCCAGCAGCCTGGGGGGACTAGCTTACGAGCAGTACTTC.

The chain employs TRBV7-9 and TRBJ2-7; 9 bases map to TRBD1. The CDR3 has 15 residues. Germline V CDR1 and CDR2: SEHNR, FQNEAQ (reference sequence). Trimming took 5 bases from V and 6 from J; bases not matched to a gene: 11. The DNA of the CDR3 is TGTGCCAGCAGCGGACCCGGGACAGGGCTCACCGAGCAGTACTTC. Encoded protein: CASSGPGTGLTEQYF.

This clone was detected only a few times. The rearrangement links TRBV19 to TRBJ1-3, with 7 bases aligning to TRBD1. This CDR3 region has 14 residues. After removal of 8 bases from V and 2 bases from J, the junction contained 6 bases not matched to a gene. In germline, CDR1 is LNHDA, CDR2 SQIVND (reference sequence). The chain's CDR3 is CASGLQGTGNTIYF. CDR3 sequence (DNA): TGTGCCAGTGGATTACAGGGGACTGGAAACACCATATATTTT.

CDR3 DNA sequence: TGTGCCAGCAGCCAAGACGGGACAGCCTACGAGCAGTACTTC. Its protein is CASSQDGTAYEQYF. The chain recombines TRBV3-1 (or the pseudogene TRBV3-2) with TRBJ2-7; 7 bases are shared with TRBD1. Trimming removed 0 bases from V and 2 bases from J; junction bases left unmatched: 1. This CDR3 comprises 14 residues. CDR1 and CDR2 (germline): LGHDT, YNNKEL (reference sequence).

The gene calls are TRBV6-4 and TRBJ1-2, with 7 bases fitting TRBD1. The germline CDR1 and CDR2 sequences are MRHNA and SNTAGT. Trimming removed 8 bases from V and 4 bases from J; junction bases left unmatched: 10. This CDR3 has 14 residues. The CDR3 here is CASGWDRQFYGYTF. CDR3 DNA sequence: TGTGCCAGCGGCTGGGACAGACAGTTCTATGGCTACACCTTC.

The J gene is TRBJ2-2, the V gene TRBV15, with 7 bases that match TRBD2. J was trimmed by 4 bases and V by 1 base; bases with no gene match: 6. CDR3 length: 16 amino acids. Looked up from germline, CDR1 is LNHNV and CDR2 is YYDKDF (reference sequence). The CDR3 is CATSRVAGARTGELFF. The DNA of the CDR3 is TGTGCCACCAGCAGAGTCGCGGGAGCCCGCACCGGGGAGCTGTTTTTT.

The rearrangement joins TRBV27 to TRBJ1-1; the match to TRBD1 covers 11 bases. Germline CDR1 MNHEY, CDR2 SMNVEV (reference sequence). The junction had 8 bases not matched to a gene; V was cut back by 5 bases and J by 3 bases. This CDR3 is built from 16 residues. The CDR3 nucleotides are TGTGCCAGCAGTGCCGGGACAGGGGGGGCCGACACTGAAGCTTTCTTT. This codes for CASSAGTGGADTEAFF.

The gene calls are TRBV6-1 and TRBJ1-2; D remains ambiguous. CDR3 length equals 14 residues. Germline V gives CDR1 MNHNS, CDR2 SASEGT. Deletions cut 1 base from V and 4 bases from J, with 10 bases between. CDR3 sequence: CASSEDRLSYGYTF. The CDR3 bases are TGTGCCAGCAGTGAAGACCGACTGTCCTATGGCTACACCTTC.

CDR3 sequence (DNA): TGCAGTGCTAGTTCGGGGGTCATTGGCAAAAACATTCAGTACTTC. This sequence encodes CSASSGVIGKNIQYF. This chain connects TRBV20-1 to TRBJ2-4, with a possible D match to TRBD2 (6 bases). CDR1 and CDR2 from the germline V gene are DFQATT and SNEGSKA (reference sequence). CDR3 length: 15 amino acids. The V and J ends lost 3 bases and 3 bases respectively, with 15 bases between them.

In the case of this clone: Other nucleotide sequences in the sample specify the same CDR3. The chain's CDR3 is CASSQGAGSTDTQYF. CDR3 in DNA: TGTGCCAGCAGCCAAGGGGCAGGGAGCACAGATACGCAGTATTTT. The J gene is TRBJ2-3, the V gene TRBV3-1 (or the pseudogene TRBV3-2); D is possibly TRBD1 (5 bases). Germline assignment: CDR1 LGHDT and CDR2 YNNKEL (reference sequence). V lost 1 base and J 0 bases, leaving 8 bases between the germline ends. The CDR3 extends over 15 amino acids.

This clone appeared a single time. The chain recombines TRBV4-1 with TRBJ2-7; 9 bases fit TRBD2. The CDR3 extends over 16 amino acids. CDR1 and CDR2 (germline): MGHRA, YSYEKL. After removal of 1 base from V and 6 bases from J, the junction contained 10 bases not matched to a gene. CDR3 nucleotides: TGCGCCAGCAGCCAAGCGGCTAGCGGGGCCGTCGCCGAGCAGTACTTC. Its translation: CASSQAASGAVAEQYF.

This chain joins TRBV14 and TRBJ2-7, with D maybe TRBD1 (6 bases). Germline CDR1 is SGHDN and CDR2 is FVKESK. Deletions cut 1 base from V and 5 bases from J, with 18 bases between. The CDR3 has 16 amino acids. CDR3 sequence reads: CASSQGPAQGYDEQYF. The CDR3 DNA reads as TGTGCCAGCAGCCAAGGCCCGGCGCAGGGGTACGACGAGCAGTACTTC. The complete variable domain, with remaining parts taken from reference TRBV14 and TRBJ2-7, reads EAGVTQFPSHSVIEKGQTVTLRCDPISGHDNLYWYRRVMGKEIKFLLHFVKESKQDESGMPNNRFLAERTGGTYSTLKVQPAELEDSGVYFCASSQGPAQGYDEQYFGPGTRLTVT.